This TCR beta chain was documented in a study of blood T cell repertoires in COVID-19. As for the study in general: Researchers got acute and convalescent COVID-19 samples from the United States, Italy and Spain. Sources were T cells, B-cell-depleted T cells, or PBMCs; the material itself was cDNA or gDNA.

In the study's own analysis: How many nucleated cells were present was estimated from reference gene primer amplification. Some clones are missing from TCRdb's copy, which holds only in-frame ones; the method was immunoSEQ multiplex PCR. The DNA was the basis for D and trimming; V, J and clone size are from that table. The sample comprises roughly 150,000 clones, around 75% of which are singletons, and around 14% rests with the top ten. The ends were cut back, 0 bases at V and 4 bases at J, with 21 bases in the middle. Germline V CDR1 and CDR2: SGHRS, YFSETQ. This CDR3 comprises 18 residues. This clone was detected once.

V and J are TRBV5-1 and TRBJ2-3; D is perhaps TRBD2 (7 bases). This clonotype originated in a woman over 75 with acute or convalescent COVID-19. The sequencing input was peripheral blood. CDR3 sequence reads: CASSLAADNTGRADTQYF. The CDR3 nucleotides read TGCGCCAGCAGCTTGGCCGCGGATAATACAGGGAGGGCAGATACGCAGTATTTT.